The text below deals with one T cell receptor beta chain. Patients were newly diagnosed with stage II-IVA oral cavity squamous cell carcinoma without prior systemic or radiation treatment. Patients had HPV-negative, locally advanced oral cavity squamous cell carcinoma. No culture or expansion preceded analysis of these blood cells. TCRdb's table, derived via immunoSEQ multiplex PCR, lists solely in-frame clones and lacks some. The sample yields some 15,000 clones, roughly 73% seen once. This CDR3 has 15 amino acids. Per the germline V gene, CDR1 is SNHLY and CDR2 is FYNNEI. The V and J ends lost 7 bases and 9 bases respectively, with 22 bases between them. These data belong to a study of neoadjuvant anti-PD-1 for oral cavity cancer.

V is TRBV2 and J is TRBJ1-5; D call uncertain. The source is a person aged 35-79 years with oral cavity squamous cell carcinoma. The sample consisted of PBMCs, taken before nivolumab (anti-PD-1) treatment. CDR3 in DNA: TGTGCCAGCACCCTGGAACAGACACCAAAGAGGCCCCAGCATTTT. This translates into CASTLEQTPKRPQHF.